This T cell receptor (beta chain) was recovered during a study of shared clonotypes between healthy human individuals. V was clipped by 1 base and J by 1 base; unmatched bases: 11. Germline V gene data show CDR1 as SGHVS and CDR2 as FQNEAQ. CDR3 length: 18 amino acids. Per the authors' pipeline: Filtering was not the same, since immunoSEQ gave junction-only sequences without quality scores. Profiled with immunoSEQ multiplex PCR; TCRdb holds only in-frame clones, not every one. V, J and clone size derive from that table, while D and trimming were established from the DNA sequence. This sample has around 2,000,000 clones, with 85% to 95% found just once. CD45RO negativity and positive selection for CCR7 defined naive CD8 cells, a population that excluded terminally differentiated effector memory CD45RA+ cells.

V gene TRBV7-8 combines with J gene TRBJ2-7; 9 bases fit TRBD1. The TCR originated in a man between 18 and 35 years old in good health. The sequenced sample consisted of naive CD8+ T cells sorted from blood. CDR3 sequence reads: CASSLGLIGTGKSYEQYF. As DNA, the CDR3 is TGTGCCAGCAGCTTAGGGCTAATAGGGACAGGGAAATCCTACGAGCAGTACTTC. Combining the CDR3 with reference TRBV7-8 and TRBJ2-7 gives the whole variable domain GAGVSQSPRYKVAKRGQDVALRCDPISGHVSLFWYQQALGQGPEFLTYFQNEAQLDKSGLPSDRFFAERPEGSVSTLKIQRTQQEDSAVYLCASSLGLIGTGKSYEQYFGPGTRLTVT.